This T cell receptor beta chain was sequenced for a study of human T cells and chemical hapten exposure. Original handling: Sampled TCR counts reached a median of around 89,000 per sample, with values ranging from about 20,000 to 700,000. TCRdb itself ran the RACE reads through MiXCR, one entry per CDR3 protein. The V and J calls come from TCRdb's annotation, not from the publication. The sample carries 60,000 to 80,000 distinct CDR3 sequences, about 6.5% recorded once. Deletions cut 0 bases from V and 2 bases from J, with 7 bases between. Germline-derived CDR1 and CDR2 are SGHDT and YYEEEE. The length of the CDR3 is 14 residues. There are many counts of this clonotype. Time point specified: healthy volunteer bleed at 6 weeks. From whole blood left unfractionated, total RNA was extracted.

The specimen sequenced was whole blood. This clonotype was obtained from a female donor in good health. Some clones in this sample may be carry-over from other donors' samples. The rearrangement joins TRBV5-6 to TRBJ2-3; D is unresolved. The CDR3 DNA sequence: TGTGCCAGCAGCTTGGAAGGATCCACAGATACGCAGTATTTT. It specifies CASSLEGSTDTQYF.